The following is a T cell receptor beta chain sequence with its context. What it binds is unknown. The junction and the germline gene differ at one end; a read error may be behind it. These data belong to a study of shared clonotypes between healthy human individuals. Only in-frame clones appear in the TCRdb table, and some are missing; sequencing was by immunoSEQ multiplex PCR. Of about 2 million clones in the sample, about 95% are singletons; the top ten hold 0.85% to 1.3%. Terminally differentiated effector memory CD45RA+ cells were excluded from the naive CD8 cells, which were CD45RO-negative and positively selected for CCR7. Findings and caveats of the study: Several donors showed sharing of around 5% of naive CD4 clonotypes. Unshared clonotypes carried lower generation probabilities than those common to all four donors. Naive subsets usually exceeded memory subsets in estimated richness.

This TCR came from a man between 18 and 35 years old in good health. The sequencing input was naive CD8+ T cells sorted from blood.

CDR3 in amino acids: CANSQETSGVYEQYF. Here the CDR3 DNA reads TGCGCCAACAGCCAAGAGACTAGCGGGGTCTACGAGCAGTACTTC. The rearrangement uses TRBV4-3 and TRBJ2-7; 11 bases align to TRBD2. Germline CDR1 is LGHNA and CDR2 is YSLEER. The CDR3 has 15 amino acids.